One sample yielded the 21 T cell receptor beta chains listed below, sequenced in a study of blood T cell repertoires in COVID-19 (TCRdb year 2020). Library prep was done by the immunoSEQ multiplex PCR assay. TCRdb's version of the immuneACCESS table is confined to in-frame rearrangements and falls short of the full clone set. An unresolved V gene accounts for under half of the shortfall where checked; the remainder is of unknown origin. This sample comprises some 270,000 clones, around 89% of them detected only once. Together, the top ten hold around 0.84% of the sample. Material: peripheral blood. Source of these receptors: a man younger than 40 with acute or convalescent COVID-19.

This clone has only one observation. This sequence joins TRBV27 and TRBJ1-2, with D tentatively TRBD1 (6 bases). V lost 3 bases, J lost 2 bases, and 7 bases lay in between. In germline, CDR1 is MNHEY, CDR2 SMNVEV (reference sequence). The CDR3 extends over 13 amino acids. CDR3 nucleotides: TGTGCCAGCAGTTTCGACAGGAACTATGGCTACACCTTC. Translated, it gives CASSFDRNYGYTF.

This clone came up once. The chain is built from TRBV27 and TRBJ2-7; the D gene is possibly TRBD2 (6 bases). The length of the CDR3 is 14 residues. The V gene lost 3 bases and the J gene lost 0 bases, with 9 bases spanning the gap. Germline V lookup: CDR1 MNHEY, CDR2 SMNVEV (reference sequence). The CDR3 DNA reads as TGTGCCAGCAGTTTCGCGGGAACCTCCTACGAGCAGTACTTC. This codes for CASSFAGTSYEQYF.

The V call is TRBV7-2, the J call TRBJ1-2; weak D call: TRBD1 (6 bases). Per the germline V gene, CDR1 is SGHTA and CDR2 is FQGNSA. The CDR3 has 14 amino acids. The germline V and J ends were trimmed by 5 bases and 2 bases, with 12 bases remaining between them. DNA of the CDR3: TGTGCCAGCAGCGAGGACAGTTGGAACTATGGCTACACCTTC. Translated, it gives CASSEDSWNYGYTF.

The chain joins TRBV5-1 to TRBJ2-1; 9 bases align to TRBD1. The germline V gene has CDR1 SGHRS and CDR2 YFSETQ. The CDR3 has 15 residues. V dropped 4 bases and J dropped 9; count of bases not matched to a gene: 11. The chain's CDR3 is CASSPAGTGSREQFF. The CDR3, as DNA: TGCGCCAGCAGCCCTGCCGGGACAGGGTCGCGTGAGCAGTTCTTC.

At least ten counts were recorded for this clone. V gene TRBV5-1 combines with J gene TRBJ1-1; D possibly corresponds to TRBD1 (5 bases). CDR3 length equals 14 residues. The ends were cut back, 2 bases at V and 1 base at J, with 9 bases in the middle. Germline V CDR1 and CDR2: SGHRS, YFSETQ. The CDR3 DNA follows: TGCGCCAGCAGCTTCGACAGACAGAACACTGAAGCTTTCTTT. Encoded protein: CASSFDRQNTEAFF.

The chain carries TRBV19 and TRBJ2-5; 9 nucleotides agree with TRBD2. The CDR3 is made up of 16 amino acids. The J segment lost 10 bases and the V segment lost 3 bases, leaving 15 bases of the junction unmatched. Germline V gives CDR1 LNHDA, CDR2 SQIVND (reference sequence). Here the CDR3 reads CASSIFSGSSASVQYF. In nucleotides, the CDR3 is TGTGCCAGTAGTATTTTTAGCGGGAGTTCAGCGTCTGTCCAGTACTTC.

A remark on this clone: This sample includes further DNA sequences coding for the same CDR3. The chain uses TRBV20-1 and TRBJ2-5, with unresolved D. From germline, CDR1 is DFQATT and CDR2 SNEGSKA (reference sequence). The CDR3 sequence is 11 residues long. Trimming took off 2 bases at V and 2 bases at J, with 3 bases between the two ends. CDR3 region: CSARPQETQYF. The CDR3 DNA sequence: TGCAGTGCTAGACCTCAAGAGACCCAGTACTTC.

This clone has a single count. The rearrangement joins TRBV28 to TRBJ2-7; 11 bases are shared with TRBD2. V shed 5 bases and J 0 bases; nucleotides not matched to a gene: 6. Germline V gives CDR1 MDHEN, CDR2 SYDVKM. The CDR3 length is 16 residues. The CDR3 here is CASSPFGTSGSYEQYF. As DNA, the CDR3 is TGTGCCAGCAGTCCCTTCGGGACTAGCGGCTCCTACGAGCAGTACTTC.

This clone was found once. The chain links TRBV7-3 to TRBJ2-1; 9 nucleotides align to TRBD2. The germline gives CDR1 SGHTA, CDR2 FQGTGA. CDR3 size: 15 residues. V lost 5 bases, J lost 9 bases, and 11 bases stayed unmatched. The CDR3 DNA is TGTGCCAGCAGCGCCGGCGGCGGGAGGGACAGTGAGCAGTTCTTC. It translates to CASSAGGGRDSEQFF.

The CDR3 loop is CASSPNYSNEQFF. As DNA, the CDR3 is TGTGCCAGCTCACCTAATTATTCCAATGAGCAGTTCTTC. The chain uses TRBV18 and TRBJ2-1; D not certain. The CDR3 extends over 13 amino acids. With 3 bases removed from V and 6 bases from J, the gap between germline ends came to 9 bases. Germline V gene data show CDR1 as KGHSH and CDR2 as LQKENI.

The chain links TRBV19 to TRBJ2-3; 11 nucleotides match TRBD2. In germline, CDR1 is LNHDA, CDR2 SQIVND (reference sequence). The CDR3 is 16 residues long. Trimming took 5 bases from V and 8 from J; bases not matched to a gene: 12. CDR3 sequence reads: CASSLTTSGAGVTQYF. Here the CDR3 DNA reads TGTGCCAGTAGTCTAACGACTAGCGGGGCTGGAGTTACGCAGTATTTT. The full variable domain, with the rest looked up from reference TRBV19 and TRBJ2-3, is DGGITQSPKYLFRKEGQNVTLSCEQNLNHDAMYWYRQDPGQGLRLIYYSQIVNDFQKGDIAEGYSVSREKKESFPLTVTSAQKNPTAFYLCASSLTTSGAGVTQYFGPGTRLTVL.

As regards this clone: A read error may account for a junction end that differs from germline. This rearrangement joins TRBV6-1 to TRBJ1-2; D not certain. This CDR3 contains 15 residues. Germline CDR1 MNHNS, CDR2 SASEGT. As DNA, the CDR3 is TGTGCCAGCGGTGAGAGGCGACTAGTTAACTATGGCTACACCTTC. Translating it yields CASGERRLVNYGYTF.

The chain links TRBV10-3 to TRBJ2-1, with TRBD1 matching 7 bases. Germline loops: CDR1 ENHRY, CDR2 SYGVKD. CDR3 length: 14 amino acids. V was pared by 1 base and J by 4 bases, with 1 base of the junction left unmatched. The CDR3 coding sequence is TGTGCCATCAGTGAGTGGACAGGTTACAATGAGCAGTTCTTC. Encoded protein: CAISEWTGYNEQFF.

This clone has a handful of counts. V usage is TRBV3-1 (or the pseudogene TRBV3-2) and J usage is TRBJ2-3, with 12 bases aligning to TRBD1. J lost 3 bases, V lost 0 bases, and 10 bases had no gene match. The CDR3 length is 19 residues. Per the germline V gene, CDR1 is LGHDT and CDR2 is YNNKEL (reference sequence). The CDR3 spells CASSQEGTGGYPETDTQYF. CDR3 in DNA: TGTGCCAGCAGCCAAGAAGGGACAGGGGGCTATCCTGAGACAGATACGCAGTATTTT.

This sequence joins TRBV5-6 and TRBJ1-5; tentative D call: TRBD1 (6 bases). Trimming took off 2 bases at V and 0 bases at J, with 12 bases between the two ends. The CDR3 runs 16 residues. Germline CDR1 reads SGHDT; CDR2 reads YYEEEE. For the CDR3, the DNA is TGTGCCAGCAGCTTCAGGGGAGTCCATAGCAATCAGCCCCAGCATTTT. It encodes CASSFRGVHSNQPQHF.

CDR3 in amino acids: CASSLSDSYEQYF. The CDR3 DNA follows: TGTGCCAGCAGTTTAAGTGACAGTTACGAGCAGTACTTC. V gene TRBV27 combines with J gene TRBJ2-7, with D tentatively TRBD1 (5 bases). The V gene lost 2 bases and the J gene lost 4 bases, with 9 bases spanning the gap. This CDR3 contains 13 residues. From germline, CDR1 is MNHEY and CDR2 SMNVEV (reference sequence).

The CDR3 reads CASSPTSGRASEQYF. The CDR3 coding sequence is TGTGCCAGCAGCCCCACGAGCGGGAGGGCCTCGGAGCAGTACTTC. The chain employs TRBV7-6 and TRBJ2-7, with 10 bases identical to TRBD2. The V gene's germline CDR1 is SGHVS and CDR2 FNYEAQ. V shed 5 bases and J 7 bases; nucleotides not matched to a gene: 11. There are 15 residues in the CDR3.

The chain joins TRBV3-1 (or the pseudogene TRBV3-2) to TRBJ1-2; 7 bases are shared with TRBD1. CDR1 is LGHDT, CDR2 YNNKEL, per germline (reference sequence). J was trimmed by 3 bases and V by 2 bases; bases with no gene match: 0. This CDR3 spans 13 amino acids. CDR3 sequence (DNA): TGTGCCAGCAGCCAAACAGGGGACTATGGCTACACCTTC. Amino acid sequence: CASSQTGDYGYTF.

The V and J genes are TRBV30 and TRBJ2-2, with unresolved D. V was cut by 5 bases and J by 2 bases, with 6 bases left in between. This CDR3 is 12 amino acids long. Germline lookup yields CDR1 GTSNPN and CDR2 SVGIG (reference sequence). The CDR3 reads CAWSRNTGELFF. The CDR3 DNA sequence: TGTGCCTGGTCGAGAAACACCGGGGAGCTGTTTTTT.

This chain connects TRBV7-9 to TRBJ2-1, with D maybe TRBD2 (7 bases). Germline V gene sequence: CDR1 SEHNR, CDR2 FQNEAQ (reference sequence). Trimming took 11 bases from V and 7 from J, leaving 21 bases between them. The CDR3 has 14 amino acids. The CDR3 sequence is CAARRGAVGNEQFF. DNA for the CDR3: TGTGCCGCAAGACGGGGGGCAGTAGGGAATGAGCAGTTCTTC.

V and J are TRBV7-8 and TRBJ1-2, with 8 bases fitting TRBD1. Per germline, CDR1 SGHVS and CDR2 FQNEAQ. There are 15 residues in the CDR3. With V trimmed by 4 bases and J by 3 bases, 7 bases remained unmatched. The CDR3 DNA reads as TGTGCCAGCAGCTCATGGACAGGGCCCGACTATGGCTACACCTTC. Its translation: CASSSWTGPDYGYTF.